Each of the 32 T cell receptor beta chains below was sequenced from the same sample in a study of blood T cell repertoires in COVID-19. Only in-frame clones appear in the TCRdb table, and some are missing; sequencing was by immunoSEQ multiplex PCR. In the table there are more than 350,000 clones, nearly 90% of which are singletons. Source material: PBMCs or T cells enriched from blood (not recorded which). The source is a woman under 30 who had been exposed to COVID-19.

The chain is built from TRBV3-1 (or the pseudogene TRBV3-2) and TRBJ1-4; D unresolved. The CDR3 is made up of 14 amino acids. Germline V CDR1 and CDR2: LGHDT, YNNKEL (reference sequence). V shed 8 bases and J shed 8 bases, with 18 bases lying between them. CDR3 bases: TGTGCCAGCGGTCCCCTGAGTGTCCGGGAAAAACTGTTTTTT. Residues: CASGPLSVREKLFF.

The rearrangement uses TRBV2 and TRBJ1-5, with D unresolved. CDR1 SNHLY and CDR2 FYNNEI come from the germline V gene. The V end was cut by 2 bases, the J end by 1 base, with 15 bases between. The CDR3 covers 17 residues. CDR3 residues: CASSEKSARRSNQPQHF. In DNA, the CDR3 is TGTGCCAGCAGTGAAAAGTCGGCCCGGCGGAGCAATCAGCCCCAGCATTTT. Supplemented by reference TRBV2 and TRBJ1-5, the full variable domain reads EPEVTQTPSHQVTQMGQEVILRCVPISNHLYFYWYRQILGQKVEFLVSFYNNEISEKSEIFDDQFSVERPDGSNFTLKIRSTKLEDSAMYFCASSEKSARRSNQPQHFGDGTRLSIL.

The chain combines TRBV19 with TRBJ2-7; TRBD1 agrees at 12 bases. The CDR3 runs to 15 residues. V was pared by 4 bases and J by 6 bases, with 7 bases of the junction left unmatched. Per the germline V gene, CDR1 is LNHDA and CDR2 is SQIVND (reference sequence). The CDR3: CASSTGQGAAGEQYF. Here the CDR3 DNA reads TGTGCCAGTAGTACGGGACAGGGGGCAGCGGGCGAGCAGTACTTC.

The J gene is TRBJ2-7, the V gene TRBV19, with a weak D call TRBD1 (5 bases). Trimming removed 5 bases at V and 5 bases at J, with 13 bases between. Looked up from germline, CDR1 is LNHDA and CDR2 is SQIVND (reference sequence). The length of the CDR3 is 13 residues. CDR3 region: CASSASRVHEQYF. CDR3 bases: TGTGCCAGTAGTGCCTCCAGGGTCCACGAGCAGTACTTC.

The rearrangement links TRBV18 to TRBJ1-1; possible D gene TRBD1, 6 bases. The V end was cut by 3 bases, the J end by 4 bases, with 15 bases between. Germline V gene data show CDR1 as KGHSH and CDR2 as LQKENI. CDR3 length: 15 amino acids. The CDR3 here is CASSPRVGTSTEAFF. The DNA for the CDR3 is TGTGCCAGCTCACCTAGGGTAGGGACAAGCACTGAAGCTTTCTTT.

This clone has a single count. The chain links TRBV19 to TRBJ2-1; TRBD2 matches at 10 bases. The CDR3 totals 16 residues. With 8 bases clipped from V and 4 bases from J, the junction kept 11 bases outside the gene matches. Germline assignment: CDR1 LNHDA and CDR2 SQIVND (reference sequence). CDR3 loop: CASQYSGTSVYNEQFF. The CDR3 DNA is TGTGCCAGTCAGTATTCCGGGACTAGCGTGTACAATGAGCAGTTCTTC.

This clone was detected only once. The rearrangement uses TRBV4-2 and TRBJ1-1; 7 nucleotides match TRBD1. The CDR3 consists of 16 residues. CDR1 and CDR2 from the germline V gene are LGHNA and YNFKEQ. Trimming at V came to 4 bases and at J to 3 bases, leaving 11 bases not matched to a gene. The CDR3: CASSPPTTGHYTEAFF. The CDR3 DNA follows: TGTGCCAGCAGCCCCCCGACGACAGGGCACTACACTGAAGCTTTCTTT.

The chain is built from TRBV28 and TRBJ1-5, with 7 bases identical to TRBD1. Germline V gene data show CDR1 as MDHEN and CDR2 as SYDVKM. This CDR3 is built from 14 residues. CDR3 sequence reads: CAGQDRASNQPQHF. The CDR3 DNA reads TGTGCGGGACAAGACAGGGCCAGCAATCAGCCCCAGCATTTT.

A few counts support this clone. DNA of the CDR3: TGCGCCAGCAGCCAAGAGTACAGGGTCACTGAAAAACTGTTTTTT. Protein sequence: CASSQEYRVTEKLFF. V gene TRBV4-1 combines with J gene TRBJ1-4; tentatively, D is TRBD1 (6 bases). Deletions cut 0 bases from V and 7 bases from J, with 12 bases between. Germline CDR1 is MGHRA and CDR2 is YSYEKL. The length of the CDR3 is 15 residues.

The V call is TRBV10-1, the J call TRBJ1-1; TRBD1 is a possible D gene (5 bases). Germline lookup yields CDR1 WNHNN and CDR2 SYGVQD (reference sequence). The CDR3 runs 14 residues. Trimming took 3 bases from V and 1 from J, leaving 9 bases between them. In DNA, the CDR3 is TGCGCCAGCAGTGACGACAGAACGAACACTGAAGCTTTCTTT. This codes for CASSDDRTNTEAFF.

This clone was detected only once. The chain joins TRBV4-3 to TRBJ1-6; 9 nucleotides match TRBD1. The CDR3 has 17 amino acids. Germline-derived CDR1 and CDR2 are LGHNA and YSLEER. V dropped 3 bases and J dropped 13; count of bases not matched to a gene: 16. The CDR3 reads CASSQRGTGSFSKPLHF. As DNA, the CDR3 is TGCGCCAGCAGCCAGCGGGGGACAGGGTCTTTTAGTAAGCCCCTCCACTTT.

J is TRBJ2-6 and V is TRBV30; the D gene is possibly TRBD2 (6 bases). The CDR3 is made up of 14 amino acids. Germline CDR1 and CDR2: GTSNPN and SVGIG (reference sequence). V lost 1 base to trimming and J lost 2 bases, with 6 bases between them. The CDR3 bases are TGTGCCTGGAGTGGGAGGGCTGGGGCCAACGTCCTGACTTTC. Protein sequence: CAWSGRAGANVLTF.

This clone was counted only a few times. This sequence joins TRBV12-3 or TRBV12-4 and TRBJ1-1, with 7 bases aligning to TRBD1. The CDR3 extends over 11 amino acids. V was pared by 5 bases and J by 11 bases, with 5 bases of the junction left unmatched. The CDR3 protein is CASSPGQAAFF. CDR3 in DNA: TGTGCCAGCAGTCCAGGACAGGCGGCTTTCTTT.

The chain carries TRBV6-5 and TRBJ2-1, with D possibly TRBD2 on 5 matching bases. With 2 bases removed from V and 0 bases from J, the gap between germline ends came to 11 bases. Germline-derived CDR1 and CDR2 are MNHEY and SVGAGI. The length of the CDR3 is 16 residues. The CDR3 coding sequence is TGTGCCAGCAGTTACACCGGACTCAACTCCTACAATGAGCAGTTCTTC. Residues: CASSYTGLNSYNEQFF.

The chain uses TRBV28 and TRBJ1-4, with D tentatively TRBD1 (6 bases). The germline V gene encodes CDR1 MDHEN and CDR2 SYDVKM. There are 15 residues in the CDR3. Trimming took off 1 base at V and 7 bases at J, with 13 bases between the two ends. The CDR3 bases are TGTGCCAGCAGTTTATACAGGGAACGCACTGAAAAACTGTTTTTT. It specifies CASSLYRERTEKLFF.

The chain carries TRBV10-1 and TRBJ2-7, with 7 bases aligning to TRBD1. Trimming cost V 2 bases and J 3 bases; bases outside gene matches: 4. The germline CDR1 and CDR2 sequences are WNHNN and SYGVQD (reference sequence). There are 14 residues in the CDR3. The CDR3 is CASSETGANYEQYF. CDR3 sequence (DNA): TGCGCCAGCAGTGAGACAGGGGCCAACTACGAGCAGTACTTC.

This clone was counted a single time. The chain joins TRBV18 to TRBJ2-5; D may be TRBD1 (6 bases). V was clipped by 1 base and J by 5 bases, with 8 bases between them. From germline, CDR1 is KGHSH and CDR2 LQKENI. The CDR3 is 13 residues long. The CDR3 sequence: CASSPLQGETQYF. The CDR3 DNA is TGTGCCAGCTCACCACTCCAGGGGGAGACCCAGTACTTC.

The CDR3 coding sequence is TGTGCCAGCAGCTCCAATAGTGTGACCGGGGAGCTGTTTTTT. Amino acid sequence: CASSSNSVTGELFF. This sequence joins TRBV7-6 and TRBJ2-2; D is uncertain. CDR1 is SGHVS, CDR2 FNYEAQ, per germline. Deletions cut 4 bases from V and 5 bases from J, with 11 bases between. CDR3 length: 14 residues. Full variable domain (remainder filled in from reference TRBV7-6 and TRBJ2-2): GAGVSQSPRYKVTKRGQDVALRCDPISGHVSLYWYRQALGQGPEFLTYFNYEAQQDKSGLPNDRFSAERPEGSISTLTIQRTEQRDSAMYRCASSSNSVTGELFFGEGSRLTVL.

This chain joins TRBV6-2 or TRBV6-3 and TRBJ2-3; 8 bases agree with TRBD2. CDR1 is MNHEY and CDR2 is SVGEGT in the germline V gene. CDR3 length: 14 amino acids. V shed 5 bases, J shed 6 bases, and the junction held 7 bases outside the gene matches. The CDR3 sequence is CASSLRGEVDTQYF. The CDR3 coding sequence is TGTGCCAGCAGTCTGCGGGGGGAAGTGGATACGCAGTATTTT.

This clone was seen once. The chain is built from TRBV5-4 and TRBJ2-5, with 7 bases matching TRBD2. The CDR3 has 16 amino acids. Germline lookup yields CDR1 SGHNT and CDR2 YYREEE (reference sequence). The trim removed 0 bases at V and 2 bases at J, leaving 7 bases unmatched. The chain's CDR3 is CASSLGASGGQETQYF. The CDR3 nucleotides are TGTGCCAGCAGCTTGGGGGCTAGCGGAGGGCAAGAGACCCAGTACTTC.

The table lists this clone with a few counts. V gene TRBV27 combines with J gene TRBJ1-6; 7 bases are a match to TRBD1. The V gene end was trimmed by 6 bases and the J gene end by 3 bases; junction bases not matched to a gene: 2. This CDR3 has 14 residues. Germline V gives CDR1 MNHEY, CDR2 SMNVEV (reference sequence). The chain's CDR3 is CASRQGNYNSPLHF. DNA of the CDR3: TGTGCCAGCAGACAGGGGAACTATAATTCACCCCTCCACTTT.

This rearrangement joins TRBV9 to TRBJ1-1, with 7 bases lining up with TRBD1. V shed 3 bases and J 4 bases; nucleotides not matched to a gene: 12. Germline V gene lookup returns CDR1 SGDLS and CDR2 YYNGEE. There are 16 residues in the CDR3. In DNA, the CDR3 is TGTGCCAGCAGCGCGGGGACAGCCTCAACGAGCACTGAAGCTTTCTTT. This translates into CASSAGTASTSTEAFF.

This clone has more than one count but fewer than ten. The chain has TRBV6-5 and TRBJ1-5; TRBD1 is a possible D gene (5 bases). The V gene's germline CDR1 is MNHEY and CDR2 SVGAGI. The CDR3 spans 13 residues. V lost 2 bases, J lost 10 bases, and 12 bases lay in between. The CDR3 sequence is CASSYRQTGPQHF. CDR3 DNA sequence: TGTGCCAGCAGTTACAGACAGACCGGTCCCCAGCATTTT.

The chain joins TRBV11-1 to TRBJ2-3; 12 bases are a match to TRBD2. Germline-derived CDR1 and CDR2 are SGHAT and FQDESV (reference sequence). This CDR3 comprises 14 residues. The V gene end was trimmed by 5 bases and the J gene end by 4 bases; junction bases not matched to a gene: 1. The DNA for the CDR3 is TGTGCCAGCAGCCCTAGCGGGAGGGCAGATACGCAGTATTTT. Its protein product is CASSPSGRADTQYF.

The chain is built from TRBV2 and TRBJ2-3; D gene unclear. V gave up 5 bases and J gave up 2 bases, with 17 bases separating them. Germline V gene sequence: CDR1 SNHLY, CDR2 FYNNEI. There are 16 residues in the CDR3. CDR3 residues: CASSSAWAEYTDTQYF. In DNA form, the CDR3 reads TGTGCCAGCAGTTCAGCCTGGGCAGAGTACACAGATACGCAGTATTTT. Full variable domain (rest looked up from reference TRBV2 and TRBJ2-3): EPEVTQTPSHQVTQMGQEVILRCVPISNHLYFYWYRQILGQKVEFLVSFYNNEISEKSEIFDDQFSVERPDGSNFTLKIRSTKLEDSAMYFCASSSAWAEYTDTQYFGPGTRLTVL.

This clone was detected only a few times. This chain joins TRBV27 and TRBJ1-3, with 7 bases that match TRBD1. The CDR3 is 15 residues long. The germline CDR1 and CDR2 sequences are MNHEY and SMNVEV (reference sequence). V gave up 6 bases and J gave up 2 bases; unmatched junction bases: 7. For the CDR3, the DNA is TGTGCCAGCAGCGCAGCCGACAGGGCTGGAAACACCATATATTTT. It is translated as CASSAADRAGNTIYF.

The table lists this clone with a count of one. The gene calls are TRBV28 and TRBJ1-4; 7 bases match TRBD1. The CDR3 runs to 15 residues. The ends lost 6 bases at V and 3 bases at J; junction bases unmatched: 7. Germline V CDR1 and CDR2: MDHEN, SYDVKM. CDR3 coding DNA: TGTGCCAGCAGCCGTAGACAGGGCCCTAATGAAAAACTGTTTTTT. Its protein product is CASSRRQGPNEKLFF.

This chain joins TRBV5-1 and TRBJ2-1; the match to TRBD2 covers 10 bases. This CDR3 comprises 17 residues. The junction had 13 bases not matched to a gene; V was cut back by 0 bases and J by 10 bases. Germline V gene lookup returns CDR1 SGHRS and CDR2 YFSETQ. The CDR3 DNA reads as TGCGCCAGCAGCTTGGCGAGTAGCGGGAGGAATCAGCGAGAGCAGTTCTTC. Translating gives CASSLASSGRNQREQFF.

The V call is TRBV4-1, the J call TRBJ2-2, with 9 bases matching TRBD1. Germline CDR1 reads MGHRA; CDR2 reads YSYEKL. The CDR3 has 14 amino acids. Unmatched junction bases numbered 10, after V lost 8 bases and J lost 9 bases. CDR3 amino acids: CASSGQGSSRELFF. The CDR3 DNA reads TGCGCCAGCTCGGGACAGGGAAGTTCCCGGGAGCTGTTTTTT.

This clone appeared a few times. The V and J genes are TRBV7-9 and TRBJ2-1, with D possibly matching TRBD2 (5 bases). V lost 5 bases and J 10 bases, leaving 9 bases between the germline ends. CDR3 size: 11 residues. Germline lookup yields CDR1 SEHNR and CDR2 FQNEAQ (reference sequence). CDR3 residues: CASSPPGEQFF. The CDR3, as DNA: TGTGCCAGCAGCCCCCCGGGAGAGCAGTTCTTC. Drawing the rest from reference TRBV7-9 and TRBJ2-1, the complete variable domain is DTGVSQNPRHKITKRGQNVTFRCDPISEHNRLYWYRQTLGQGPEFLTYFQNEAQLEKSRLLSDRFSAERPKGSFSTLEIQRTEQGDSAMYLCASSPPGEQFFGPGTRLTVL.

This clone has just one count. The junction departs from the called germline gene at one end, perhaps through a read error. The J gene is TRBJ1-4, the V gene TRBV4-1; D is undetermined. CDR3 length equals 13 residues. CDR1 and CDR2 from the germline V gene are MGHRA and YSYEKL. The CDR3: CASSQGREVRLTF. The DNA for the CDR3 is TGCGCCAGCAGCCAAGGTCGCGAGGTCCGACTAACTTTT.

The chain uses TRBV9 and TRBJ1-1; D unresolved. The CDR3 spans 14 residues. Trimming pared 4 bases from V and 4 bases from J, leaving 14 bases between. Germline-derived CDR1 and CDR2 are SGDLS and YYNGEE. This CDR3 reads CASSPGEVSTEAFF. CDR3 DNA: TGTGCCAGCAGCCCCGGCGAGGTAAGCACTGAAGCTTTCTTT.